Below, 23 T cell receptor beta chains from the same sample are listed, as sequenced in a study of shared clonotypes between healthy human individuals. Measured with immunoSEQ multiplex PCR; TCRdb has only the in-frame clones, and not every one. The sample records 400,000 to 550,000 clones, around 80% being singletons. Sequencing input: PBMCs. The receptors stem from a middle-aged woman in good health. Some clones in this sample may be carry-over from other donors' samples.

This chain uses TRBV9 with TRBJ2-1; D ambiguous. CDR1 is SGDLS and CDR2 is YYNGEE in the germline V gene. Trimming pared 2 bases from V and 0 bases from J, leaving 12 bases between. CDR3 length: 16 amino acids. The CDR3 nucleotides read TGTGCCAGCAGCGTTTCGTCCCTCAGCTCCTACAATGAGCAGTTCTTC. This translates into CASSVSSLSSYNEQFF.

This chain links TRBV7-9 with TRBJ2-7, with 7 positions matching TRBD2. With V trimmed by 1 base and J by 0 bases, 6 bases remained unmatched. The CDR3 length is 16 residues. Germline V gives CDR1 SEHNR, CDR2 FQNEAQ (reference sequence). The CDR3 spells CASSLGSGDYSYEQYF. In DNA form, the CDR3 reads TGTGCCAGCAGCTTAGGATCCGGGGACTACTCCTACGAGCAGTACTTC.

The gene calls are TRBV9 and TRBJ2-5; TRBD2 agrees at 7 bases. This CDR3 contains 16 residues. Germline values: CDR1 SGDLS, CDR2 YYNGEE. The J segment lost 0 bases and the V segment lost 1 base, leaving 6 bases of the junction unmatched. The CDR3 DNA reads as TGTGCCAGCAGCGTAAGGGCTAGCGGTAACCAAGAGACCCAGTACTTC. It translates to CASSVRASGNQETQYF.

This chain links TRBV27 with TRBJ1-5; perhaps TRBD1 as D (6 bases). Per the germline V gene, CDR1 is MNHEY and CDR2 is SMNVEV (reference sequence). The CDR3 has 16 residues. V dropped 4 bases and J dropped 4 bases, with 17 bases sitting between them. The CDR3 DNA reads TGTGCCAGCAGTTCCTTGGGGGGCTTGGGGAATCAGCCCCAGCATTTT. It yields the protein CASSSLGGLGNQPQHF.

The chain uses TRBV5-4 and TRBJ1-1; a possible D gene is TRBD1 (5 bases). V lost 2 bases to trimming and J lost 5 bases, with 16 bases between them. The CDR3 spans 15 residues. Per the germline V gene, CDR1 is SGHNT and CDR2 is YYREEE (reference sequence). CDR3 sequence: CASSLGDPLWTEAFF. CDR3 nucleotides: TGTGCCAGCAGCTTAGGGGACCCGCTGTGGACTGAAGCTTTCTTT.

CDR3 sequence (DNA): TGTGCCAGCAGCTTTCTTAGGGAGAGCTCCTACAATGAGCAGTTCTTC. Translation gives CASSFLRESSYNEQFF. The rearrangement links TRBV9 to TRBJ2-1; maybe TRBD2 (5 bases). Germline assignment: CDR1 SGDLS and CDR2 YYNGEE. The CDR3 is made up of 16 amino acids. The germline V and J ends were trimmed by 4 bases and 0 bases, with 14 bases remaining between them.

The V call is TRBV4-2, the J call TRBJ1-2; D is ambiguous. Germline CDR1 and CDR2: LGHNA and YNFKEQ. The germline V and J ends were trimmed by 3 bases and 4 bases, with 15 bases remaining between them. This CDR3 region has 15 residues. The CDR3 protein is CASSQEPEGGYGYTF. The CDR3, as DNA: TGTGCCAGCAGCCAGGAGCCTGAGGGCGGCTATGGCTACACCTTC.

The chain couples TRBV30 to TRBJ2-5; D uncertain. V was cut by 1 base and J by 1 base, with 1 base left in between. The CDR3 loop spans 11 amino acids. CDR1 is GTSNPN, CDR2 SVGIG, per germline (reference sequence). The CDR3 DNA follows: TGTGCCTGGAGTGCCCAAGAGACCCAGTACTTC. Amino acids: CAWSAQETQYF.

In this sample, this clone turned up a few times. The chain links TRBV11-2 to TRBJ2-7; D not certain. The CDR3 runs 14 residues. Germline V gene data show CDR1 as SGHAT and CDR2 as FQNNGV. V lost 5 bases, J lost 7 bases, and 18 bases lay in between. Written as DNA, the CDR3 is TGTGCCAGCAGCCCTACCCCTGAAGTGGGTGAGCAGTACTTC. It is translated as CASSPTPEVGEQYF. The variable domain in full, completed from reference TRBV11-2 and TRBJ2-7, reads EAGVAQSPRYKIIEKRQSVAFWCNPISGHATLYWYQQILGQGPKLLIQFQNNGVVDDSQLPKDRFSAERLKGVDSTLKIQPAKLEDSAVYLCASSPTPEVGEQYFGPGTRLTVT.

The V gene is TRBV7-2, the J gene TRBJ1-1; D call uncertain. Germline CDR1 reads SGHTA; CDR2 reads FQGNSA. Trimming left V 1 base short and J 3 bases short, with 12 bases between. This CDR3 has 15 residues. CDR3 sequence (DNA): TGTGCCAGCAGCTTAGGTCGACGCTTGGACACTGAAGCTTTCTTT. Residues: CASSLGRRLDTEAFF. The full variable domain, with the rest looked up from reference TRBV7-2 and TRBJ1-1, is GAGVSQSPSNKVTEKGKDVELRCDPISGHTALYWYRQSLGQGLEFLIYFQGNSAPDKSGLPSDRFSAERTGGSVSTLTIQRTQQEDSAVYLCASSLGRRLDTEAFFGQGTRLTVV.

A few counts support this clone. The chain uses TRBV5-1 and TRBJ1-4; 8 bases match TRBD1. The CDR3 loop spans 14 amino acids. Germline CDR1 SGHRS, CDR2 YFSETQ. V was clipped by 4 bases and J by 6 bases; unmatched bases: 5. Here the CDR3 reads CASSIIQGDEKLFF. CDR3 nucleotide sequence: TGCGCCAGCAGCATCATACAGGGGGATGAAAAACTGTTTTTT.

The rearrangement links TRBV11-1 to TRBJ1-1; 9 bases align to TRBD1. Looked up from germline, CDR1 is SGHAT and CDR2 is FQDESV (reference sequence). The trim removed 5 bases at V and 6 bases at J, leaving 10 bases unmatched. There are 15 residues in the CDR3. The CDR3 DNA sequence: TGTGCCAGCAGCCTTACAGGGGGCGCGATCCCTGAAGCTTTCTTT. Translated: CASSLTGGAIPEAFF.

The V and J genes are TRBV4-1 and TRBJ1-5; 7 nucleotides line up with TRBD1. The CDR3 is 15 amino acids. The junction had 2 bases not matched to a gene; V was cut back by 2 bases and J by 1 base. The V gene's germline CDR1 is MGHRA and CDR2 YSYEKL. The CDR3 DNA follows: TGCGCCAGCAGCCAAAGACAGGGAAGCAATCAGCCCCAGCATTTT. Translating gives CASSQRQGSNQPQHF.

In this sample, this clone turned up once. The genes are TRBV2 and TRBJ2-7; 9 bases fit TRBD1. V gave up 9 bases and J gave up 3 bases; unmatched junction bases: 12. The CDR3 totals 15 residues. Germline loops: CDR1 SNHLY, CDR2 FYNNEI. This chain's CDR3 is CASSMGQGQGYEQYF. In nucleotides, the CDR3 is TGTGCCAGTTCAATGGGACAGGGTCAAGGCTACGAGCAGTACTTC.

The CDR3 loop is CAISEGQGSETQYF. The CDR3, as DNA: TGTGCCATCAGTGAGGGGCAGGGGTCAGAGACCCAGTACTTC. The J gene is TRBJ2-5, the V gene TRBV10-3; possibly TRBD1 for D (6 bases). This CDR3 is 14 amino acids long. Trimming took 2 bases from V and 4 from J, leaving 11 bases between them. The germline V gene encodes CDR1 ENHRY and CDR2 SYGVKD.

In DNA form, the CDR3 reads TGTGCCAGCAGCGAAACGAGGGGGCAGGGCACAGATACGCAGTATTTT. This codes for CASSETRGQGTDTQYF. The rearrangement uses TRBV6-4 and TRBJ2-3; TRBD1 matches 7 bases. After removal of 6 bases from V and 1 base from J, the junction contained 10 bases not matched to a gene. Germline loops: CDR1 MRHNA, CDR2 SNTAGT. The CDR3 runs to 16 residues.

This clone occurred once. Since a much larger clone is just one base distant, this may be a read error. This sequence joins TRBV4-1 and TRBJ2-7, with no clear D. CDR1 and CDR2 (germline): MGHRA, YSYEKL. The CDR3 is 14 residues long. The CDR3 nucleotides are TGCGCCAGCAGCCAAGGAATTTTCTCCTACGGGCAGTACTTC. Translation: CASSQGIFSYGQYF.

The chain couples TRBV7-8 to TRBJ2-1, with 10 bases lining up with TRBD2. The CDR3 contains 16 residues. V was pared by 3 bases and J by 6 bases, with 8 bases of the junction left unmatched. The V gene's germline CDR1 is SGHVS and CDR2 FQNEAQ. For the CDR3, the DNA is TGTGCCAGCAGCTTTAGGGCTAGCGGGAGCCTCAATGAGCAGTTCTTC. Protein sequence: CASSFRASGSLNEQFF.

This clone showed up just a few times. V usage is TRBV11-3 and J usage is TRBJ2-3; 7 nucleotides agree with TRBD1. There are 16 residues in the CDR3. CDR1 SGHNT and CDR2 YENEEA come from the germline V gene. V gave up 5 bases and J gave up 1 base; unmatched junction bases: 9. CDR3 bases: TGTGCCAGCAGCCATGGGGACAGATACCGCACAGATACGCAGTATTTT. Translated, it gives CASSHGDRYRTDTQYF.

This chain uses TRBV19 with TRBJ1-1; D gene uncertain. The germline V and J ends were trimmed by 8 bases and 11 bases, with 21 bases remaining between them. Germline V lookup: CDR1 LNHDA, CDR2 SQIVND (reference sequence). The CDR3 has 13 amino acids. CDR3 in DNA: TGTGCCAGTGCGATGCGGCAGGATAGGGAGGCTTTCTTT. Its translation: CASAMRQDREAFF.

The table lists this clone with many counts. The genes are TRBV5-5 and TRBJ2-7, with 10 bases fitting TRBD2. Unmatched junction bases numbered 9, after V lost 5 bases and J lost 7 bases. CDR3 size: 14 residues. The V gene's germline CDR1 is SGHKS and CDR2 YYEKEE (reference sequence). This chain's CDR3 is CASSSSGSATEQYF. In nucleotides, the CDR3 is TGTGCCAGCAGTTCTAGCGGGAGTGCTACAGAGCAGTACTTC.

CDR3 protein: CASSPGLASYEQYF. The CDR3 DNA is TGTGCCAGCAGCCCAGGACTAGCGAGCTACGAGCAGTACTTC. The chain joins TRBV11-2 to TRBJ2-7, with 9 nucleotides matching TRBD2. The CDR3 is 14 residues long. Per the germline V gene, CDR1 is SGHAT and CDR2 is FQNNGV. V shed 5 bases and J 3 bases; nucleotides not matched to a gene: 5.

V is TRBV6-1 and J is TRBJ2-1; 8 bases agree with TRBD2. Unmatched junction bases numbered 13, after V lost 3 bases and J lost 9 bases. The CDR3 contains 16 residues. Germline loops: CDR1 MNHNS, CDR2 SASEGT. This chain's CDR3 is CASSERAGVPESEQFF. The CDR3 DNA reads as TGTGCCAGCAGTGAGCGAGCGGGGGTGCCAGAGAGTGAGCAGTTCTTC.